A selection of T cell receptor beta chains follows, all from one sample in a study of tumor-infiltrating lymphocytes in localized non-small cell lung cancer. TCRdb's copy holds only in-frame clones and misses some; the assay was immunoSEQ multiplex PCR. The profile shows 6,000 to 7,500 clones, about 79% of them singletons. Sequencing input: uninvolved lung tissue not adjacent to the tumor. These receptor sequences come from a human donor with non-small cell lung cancer. Both conserved end residues are part of each CDR3. The D gene is left open where the match is weak. Only part of the rows carry a size: once, few, many, or a class if the clone is expanded.

V	length	size	J	D	DNA	CDR3
TRBV27	15	-	TRBJ1-2	-	TGTGCCAGCAGTTCCCCCGATGCGACATTCTATGGCTACACCTTC	CASSSPDATFYGYTF
TRBV30	14	-	TRBJ2-1	-	TGTGCCTGGAGAATGGGACTCGGATGGGATGAGCAGTTCTTC	CAWRMGLGWDEQFF
TRBV9	15	-	TRBJ2-1	-	TGTGCCAGCAGCAAGACCCCCCAGGGGAACAATGAGCAGTTCTTC	CASSKTPQGNNEQFF
TRBV9	16	-	TRBJ2-2	-	TGTGCCAGCACCCATGAAGGGGGTAGGAACACCGGGGAGCTGTTTTTT	CASTHEGGRNTGELFF
TRBV9	13	-	TRBJ1-1	-	TGTGCCAGCAGCGTAGACAGGAACACTGAAGCTTTCTTT	CASSVDRNTEAFF
TRBV29-1	13	-	TRBJ2-2	-	TGCAGCGTTGGGCAGGGGTCCACCGGGGAGCTGTTTTTT	CSVGQGSTGELFF
TRBV10-3	15	-	TRBJ2-1	TRBD2	TGTGCCATCAGTCCCACTAGCGGGGGGACTGATGAGCAGTTCTTC	CAISPTSGGTDEQFF
TRBV11-3	12	-	TRBJ2-3	-	TGTGCCAGCAGCTTAGACCGTCATACGCAGTATTTT	CASSLDRHTQYF
TRBV5-1	11	-	TRBJ2-7	-	TGCGCCAGCAGCTCCTCCTACGAGCAGTACTTC	CASSSSYEQYF
TRBV30	16	large	TRBJ1-1	-	TGTGCCTGGAGTGGGGCCGACACAGGTGCGAACACTGAAGCTTTCTTT	CAWSGADTGANTEAFF
TRBV6-5	13	-	TRBJ2-3	-	TGTGCCAGCAGTTTGCAGAGCACAGATACGCAGTATTTT	CASSLQSTDTQYF
TRBV4-2	12	once	TRBJ1-2	-	TGTGCCAGCAGCCAAGGGGATTATGGCTACACCTTC	CASSQGDYGYTF
TRBV11-2	14	-	TRBJ2-2	TRBD2	TGTGCCAGCAGCTTAGTTGGGGGGGCCGGGGAGCTGTTTTTT	CASSLVGGAGELFF
TRBV7-3	16	-	TRBJ2-1	-	TGTGCCAGCAGCTTAATGGGAACTAGAGGGGGCAATGAGCAGTTCTTC	CASSLMGTRGGNEQFF
TRBV9	15	-	TRBJ2-5	TRBD2	TGTGCCAGCAGCGTCAGCGGGGGTCTACAAGAGACCCAGTACTTC	CASSVSGGLQETQYF
TRBV9	17	-	TRBJ1-2	-	TGTGCCAGCAGCGCAGACTCCGGGGGGGACCGATCCTATGGCTACACCTTC	CASSADSGGDRSYGYTF
TRBV6-6	16	-	TRBJ1-1	-	TGTGCCAGCAGACGAGGACAGCAAGGCCCGGGGACTGAAGCTTTCTTT	CASRRGQQGPGTEAFF
TRBV19	15	-	TRBJ1-5	-	TGTGCCAGTAGTATTGTCGCGCAGGGGCATCAGCCCCAGCATTTT	CASSIVAQGHQPQHF
TRBV9	13	-	TRBJ1-1	-	TGTGCCAGCAGCTTTACAGTGAACACTGAAGCTTTCTTT	CASSFTVNTEAFF
TRBV7-9	15	-	TRBJ1-5	-	TGTGCCAGCAGCCCACTAGGGGCGAGGGATCAGCCCCAGCATTTT	CASSPLGARDQPQHF
TRBV28	15	-	TRBJ2-1	TRBD2	TGTGCCAGCAGGGGACTAGCGGGGGGAGACAATGAGCAGTTCTTC	CASRGLAGGDNEQFF
TRBV7-2	12	-	TRBJ1-1	-	TGTGCCAGCGACGGCCTCCGCACTGAAGCTTTCTTT	CASDGLRTEAFF
TRBV7-6	14	-	TRBJ2-7	-	TGTGCCAGCAGCTCCCCCGGGTTGAAGCACGAGCAGTACTTC	CASSSPGLKHEQYF
TRBV6-6	13	-	TRBJ2-7	-	TGTGCCAGCAGTTTGACGGCGGGGTACGAGCAGTACTTC	CASSLTAGYEQYF
TRBV5-1	15	medium-sized	TRBJ2-5	TRBD2	TGCGCCAGCAGCTTCGGGCGGGGGGGCAGAGAGACCCAGTACTTC	CASSFGRGGRETQYF
TRBV9	16	-	TRBJ2-2	TRBD2	TGTGCCAGCAGCGTAGGAGCGGGGGGGCCCACCGGGGAGCTGTTTTTT	CASSVGAGGPTGELFF
TRBV19	15	-	TRBJ1-2	-	TGTGCCAGTAGTATAGTGGGGCAAAGCGGATATGGCTACACCTTC	CASSIVGQSGYGYTF
TRBV7-3	15	few	TRBJ2-1	TRBD2	TGTGCCAGCAGCTCCGGGTTAGCGGGGGCGGGTGAGCAGTTCTTC	CASSSGLAGAGEQFF
TRBV5-6	14	-	TRBJ1-5	-	TGTGCCAGCAGCTTGGTGGGGCTTAGGGAGCCCCAGCATTTT	CASSLVGLREPQHF
TRBV10-3	15	few	TRBJ2-7	-	TGTGCCATCAGTGAGTCGGCAGGGAGCTCCTACGAGCAGTACTTC	CAISESAGSSYEQYF
TRBV14	19	once	TRBJ2-7	-	TGTGCCAGCAGCCAAAGCCCCACTTTCGCGGGATTAGACTCCTACGAGCAGTACTTC	CASSQSPTFAGLDSYEQYF
TRBV28	12	once	TRBJ2-1	-	TGTGCCAGCAGTTTGGCAGGGATTGAGCAGTTCTTC	CASSLAGIEQFF
TRBV5-4	14	few	TRBJ1-2	TRBD1	TGTGCCAGCAGACCAAGACAGGGGGCTTGGGGCTACACCTTC	CASRPRQGAWGYTF
TRBV27	16	-	TRBJ2-7	-	TGTGCCAGCAGGCTTCTTCCGGGAAATAAGCCCTACGAGCAGTACTTC	CASRLLPGNKPYEQYF
TRBV7-2	17	few	TRBJ2-5	TRBD2	TGTGCCAGCAGCCCCCAACTGGCTAGCGGGTACCAAGAGACCCAGTACTTC	CASSPQLASGYQETQYF
TRBV19	15	-	TRBJ1-5	-	TGTGCCAGTAGTAGTACGAGGGGCAGCAATCAGCCCCAGCATTTT	CASSSTRGSNQPQHF
TRBV30	15	-	TRBJ1-5	-	TGTGCCTGCACACACGGGGGTACGGGCAATCAGCCCCAGCATTTT	CACTHGGTGNQPQHF
TRBV4-1	18	few	TRBJ2-5	TRBD2	TGCGCCAGCAGCCAAGCCCGGCTAGCGGGGGGGCTTATGGAGACCCAGTACTTC	CASSQARLAGGLMETQYF
TRBV6-5	13	-	TRBJ2-5	TRBD2	TGTGCCAGCAGTTCGGGACTAGCAGGGGCCCAGTACTTC	CASSSGLAGAQYF
TRBV25-1	13	-	TRBJ1-3	-	TGTGCCAGCAGCTTTGGCTCTGGAAACACCATATATTTT	CASSFGSGNTIYF
TRBV2	12	-	TRBJ2-7	-	TGTGCCAGCAGTTCGGGGCCGTACGAGCAGTACTTC	CASSSGPYEQYF
TRBV5-4	15	-	TRBJ2-4	TRBD1	TGTGCCAGCAGCTTGTCCGGACAGGGACAAAACATTCAGTACTTC	CASSLSGQGQNIQYF
TRBV18	15	-	TRBJ1-1	-	TGTGCCAGCTCACACAAGGGAGCCACCCCCAGCGAAGCTTTCTTT	CASSHKGATPSEAFF
TRBV7-3	13	medium-sized	TRBJ1-1	-	TGTGCCAGCAGCATCGGGACGAACACTGAAGCTTTCTTT	CASSIGTNTEAFF
TRBV6-4	14	-	TRBJ1-2	TRBD1	TGTGCCAGCAGTGAAAATGGACAGGCGCGTGGCTACACCTTC	CASSENGQARGYTF
TRBV7-9	15	once	TRBJ2-5	TRBD2	TGTGCCAGCAGCCAGGGACTAGCGACGGGTGAGACCCAGTACTTC	CASSQGLATGETQYF
TRBV7-2	12	-	TRBJ2-7	-	TGTGCCAGCAGCTTAAGCTCCTACGAGCAGTGCTTC	CASSLSSYEQCF
TRBV7-2	14	-	TRBJ2-7	-	TGTGCCAGCAGCCCCCGGACTATGACCTACGAGCAGTACTTC	CASSPRTMTYEQYF
TRBV29-1	13	-	TRBJ2-5	-	TGCAGCGTAAAGGCGGGGATGGGGAAGACCCAGTACTTC	CSVKAGMGKTQYF
TRBV29-1	15	-	TRBJ1-4	-	TGCAGCACTCTTGGGGGCGAGGGAGGGAATGAAAAACTGTTTTTT	CSTLGGEGGNEKLFF
TRBV4-2	17	once	TRBJ1-6	TRBD1	TGTGCCAGCAGCCAACCAAGACAGGGGGCAAATAATTCACCCCTCCACTTT	CASSQPRQGANNSPLHF
TRBV6-5	14	once	TRBJ2-2	-	TGTGCCAGCAGTTACGCGGGTGTCACCGGGGAGCTGTTTTTT	CASSYAGVTGELFF
TRBV6-1	16	-	TRBJ2-1	TRBD1	TGTGCCAGCAGTGAGAGAAGTGGGACAGGCTACAATGAGCAGTTCTTC	CASSERSGTGYNEQFF
TRBV30	13	-	TRBJ1-2	TRBD1	TGTGCCTGGAGGTTCGGGACAGGAGTTGGCTACACCTTC	CAWRFGTGVGYTF